The 10 T cell receptor beta chains in this list originate from one sample, sequenced in a study of cytomegalovirus exposure and HLA in healthy donors (dated by TCRdb to between 2016 and 2019). Libraries were made using the immunoSEQ multiplex PCR assay. For the multiplex PCR, a mixture combining 60 forward primers for TCR Vbeta segments and 13 reverse primers for TCR Jbeta segments was used. This is the immuneACCESS table as TCRdb keeps it, with only in-frame sequences that have V and J called. A part of the clones is gone; compared with another copy, unresolved V genes explain less than half, and the rest is unexplained. The sample has about 130,000 clones on record, about 77% of them singletons. More than 0.95% of the sample belongs to the ten largest clones. The specimen sequenced was PBMCs. The receptor source for this set is a man aged 45-65 years in good health and CMV-seronegative.

This rearrangement joins TRBV25-1 to TRBJ2-2; TRBD2 matches at 7 bases. From germline, CDR1 is MGHDK and CDR2 SYGVNS. CDR3 length equals 16 residues. V lost 6 bases and J lost 6; bases outside the gene matches: 13. The CDR3 loop is CASSKEVGGRAGELFF. In DNA, the CDR3 is TGTGCCAGCAGCAAAGAGGTGGGAGGGAGGGCCGGGGAGCTGTTTTTT.

The rearrangement joins TRBV28 to TRBJ1-2; D not certain. Trimming shortened V by 6 bases and J by 3 bases, and 11 bases separated the two germline ends. This CDR3 has 13 residues. Germline V gene data show CDR1 as MDHEN and CDR2 as SYDVKM. DNA for the CDR3: TGTGCCAGCAGCCTCGACACGGACTATGGCTACACCTTC. Protein product: CASSLDTDYGYTF.

This clone showed up just once. The chain is built from TRBV27 and TRBJ2-7; 7 nucleotides align to TRBD2. CDR3 length: 15 amino acids. V was pared by 0 bases and J by 2 bases, with 4 bases of the junction left unmatched. Germline assignment: CDR1 MNHEY and CDR2 SMNVEV (reference sequence). The CDR3 coding sequence is TGTGCCAGCAGTTTATCATCCAGCGGGACCTACGAGCAGTACTTC. Translating it yields CASSLSSSGTYEQYF.

This clone was seen just once. The V and J genes are TRBV19 and TRBJ2-7; 10 nucleotides match TRBD1. Germline V gene lookup returns CDR1 LNHDA and CDR2 SQIVND (reference sequence). V shed 5 bases and J 2 bases; nucleotides not matched to a gene: 18. This CDR3 is 19 amino acids long. CDR3 coding DNA: TGTGCCAGTAGTTTAACCGGGACAGGGGTCCCGGGGTACACCTACGAGCAGTACTTC. It is translated as CASSLTGTGVPGYTYEQYF.

This clone was observed a few times. This chain connects TRBV5-1 to TRBJ2-5; D is unclear. The CDR3 runs to 13 residues. Trimming stripped 1 base from V and 4 bases from J, with 8 bases between. CDR1 and CDR2 from the germline V gene are SGHRS and YFSETQ. The CDR3 DNA is TGCGCCAGCAGCTTGAGCGAGGTAGAGACCCAGTACTTC. It translates to CASSLSEVETQYF.

This clone has only one observation. The chain uses TRBV7-9 and TRBJ2-3; D is perhaps TRBD1 (5 bases). This CDR3 spans 13 amino acids. V lost 2 bases and J lost 4, with 7 bases in between. Germline CDR1 SEHNR, CDR2 FQNEAQ (reference sequence). The CDR3 DNA follows: TGTGCCAGCAGCTTACCCAGGGCAGATACGCAGTATTTT. Residues: CASSLPRADTQYF.

The V gene is TRBV19, the J gene TRBJ1-1; D is unclear. Germline CDR1 reads LNHDA; CDR2 reads SQIVND (reference sequence). V lost 1 base, J lost 1 base, and 13 bases lay in between. The length of the CDR3 is 16 residues. CDR3 region: CASSIAGPGRNTEAFF. In DNA form, the CDR3 reads TGTGCCAGTAGTATAGCAGGCCCGGGGAGGAACACTGAAGCTTTCTTT.

This rearrangement joins TRBV6-5 to TRBJ2-7; 12 nucleotides align to TRBD2. Germline CDR1 and CDR2: MNHEY and SVGAGI. The CDR3 spans 15 residues. V was clipped by 6 bases and J by 4 bases; unmatched bases: 7. This chain's CDR3 is CASSSTSGGLYEQYF. The DNA for the CDR3 is TGTGCCAGCAGCTCCACTAGCGGGGGGCTTTACGAGCAGTACTTC.

This clone showed up just a few times. The chain employs TRBV28 and TRBJ2-3; 8 bases match TRBD2. Germline V gene lookup returns CDR1 MDHEN and CDR2 SYDVKM. This CDR3 region has 13 residues. The junction had 5 bases not matched to a gene; V was cut back by 6 bases and J by 6 bases. CDR3 bases: TGTGCCAGCAGCCGGGGGGGGTTGGATACGCAGTATTTT. The encoded protein is CASSRGGLDTQYF.

The chain couples TRBV7-8 to TRBJ1-4, with D possibly TRBD1 on 5 matching bases. CDR1 and CDR2 from the germline V gene are SGHVS and FQNEAQ. Between the trimmed V and J ends, which lost 4 bases and 8 bases, there was a span of 14 bases. CDR3 length: 14 residues. CDR3 nucleotides: TGTGCCAGCAGCTCGGGGACTAGAGGGGAAAAACTGTTTTTT. Translating gives CASSSGTRGEKLFF.